Each of the 30 T cell receptor beta chains below was sequenced from the same sample in a study of immune cell composition in non-small cell lung cancer. The method was immunoSEQ multiplex PCR; TCRdb's version includes in-frame clones alone and lacks a portion of them. The sample yields approximately 2,100 clones, over 70% seen once. Source material: lung tumor tissue. The receptors originated from a human donor with non-small cell lung cancer.

The gene calls are TRBV7-2 and TRBJ2-7, with a weak D call TRBD1 (5 bases). CDR1 is SGHTA and CDR2 is FQGNSA in the germline V gene. This CDR3 comprises 14 residues. V gave up 1 base and J gave up 0 bases, with 7 bases separating them. DNA of the CDR3: TGTGCCAGCAGCTTAGACAGGTTCTCCTACGAGCAGTACTTC. Amino acid sequence: CASSLDRFSYEQYF.

This clone was counted a single time. The chain joins TRBV19 to TRBJ2-5; 9 bases are a match to TRBD1. CDR3 length: 15 residues. Unmatched junction bases numbered 10, after V lost 6 bases and J lost 5 bases. Germline CDR1 and CDR2: LNHDA and SQIVND (reference sequence). The CDR3 DNA is TGTGCCAGTAGACCGAATACAGGGGGCGAGGAGACCCAGTACTTC. Protein product: CASRPNTGGEETQYF.

In DNA, the CDR3 is TGTGCCAGCAATTCCCGGGACAGACCACTGAGCGAGCAGTACGTC. Residues: CASNSRDRPLSEQYV. This chain links TRBV28 with TRBJ2-7, with TRBD1 identical over 7 bases. This CDR3 region has 15 residues. V dropped 7 bases and J dropped 6; count of bases not matched to a gene: 15. The germline V gene encodes CDR1 MDHEN and CDR2 SYDVKM.

The chain recombines TRBV5-6 with TRBJ2-2; D is possibly TRBD2 (6 bases). CDR1 and CDR2 (germline): SGHDT, YYEEEE. V was clipped by 2 bases and J by 0 bases, with 11 bases between them. The CDR3 runs to 16 residues. CDR3 region: CASSFRRGANTGELFF. The CDR3 DNA sequence: TGTGCCAGCAGCTTCCGGCGCGGGGCGAACACCGGGGAGCTGTTTTTT.

The gene calls are TRBV2 and TRBJ2-3; 7 bases line up with TRBD2. CDR3 length: 13 residues. In germline, CDR1 is SNHLY, CDR2 FYNNEI. With V trimmed by 6 bases and J by 8 bases, 8 bases remained unmatched. CDR3: CASSVSGDGTQYF. The CDR3 bases are TGTGCCAGCAGCGTCAGCGGGGATGGTACGCAGTATTTT.

The genes are TRBV6-5 and TRBJ2-1; 12 nucleotides match TRBD2. The length of the CDR3 is 15 residues. Germline CDR1 and CDR2: MNHEY and SVGAGI. The ends lost 4 bases at V and 4 bases at J; junction bases unmatched: 2. CDR3 region: CASSSTSGSYNEQFF. CDR3 DNA sequence: TGTGCCAGCAGTTCGACTAGCGGGAGTTACAATGAGCAGTTCTTC.

This rearrangement joins TRBV7-2 to TRBJ2-5; 7 bases are shared with TRBD2. J lost 2 bases, V lost 0 bases, and 3 bases had no gene match. CDR3 length equals 15 residues. Germline CDR1 SGHTA, CDR2 FQGNSA. The CDR3 DNA reads TGTGCCAGCAGCTTAGCAGCGGGGCTACAAGAGACCCAGTACTTC. This sequence encodes CASSLAAGLQETQYF.

The CDR3 DNA reads as TGTGCCAGCAGCCAAGAAAGGAACAGGGGGTTCGATCAGCCCCAGCATTTT. Protein sequence: CASSQERNRGFDQPQHF. The chain joins TRBV4-2 to TRBJ1-5, with 8 bases aligning to TRBD1. In germline, CDR1 is LGHNA, CDR2 YNFKEQ. This CDR3 spans 17 amino acids. Unmatched junction bases numbered 9, after V lost 0 bases and J lost 5 bases.

The chain recombines TRBV4-3 with TRBJ1-1, with a weak D call TRBD1 (5 bases). This CDR3 comprises 15 residues. CDR1 and CDR2 from the germline V gene are LGHNA and YSLEER. V lost 4 bases and J lost 2, with 14 bases in between. The CDR3 spells CASSLSLRDNTEAFF. As DNA, the CDR3 is TGCGCCAGCAGCCTATCTTTGCGGGACAACACTGAAGCTTTCTTT.

This clone was counted between two and nine times. The rearrangement links TRBV9 to TRBJ1-1, with 7 bases matching TRBD1. Germline CDR1 SGDLS, CDR2 YYNGEE. J lost 4 bases, V lost 0 bases, and 9 bases had no gene match. The CDR3 is 16 amino acids. CDR3 coding DNA: TGTGCCAGCAGCGTAGCTACAGGGGCGGTGGGCACTGAAGCTTTCTTT. This codes for CASSVATGAVGTEAFF. Complete variable domain (other parts from reference TRBV9 and TRBJ1-1): DSGVTQTPKHLITATGQRVTLRCSPRSGDLSVYWYQQSLDQGLQFLIQYYNGEERAKGNILERFSAQQFPDLHSELNLSSLELGDSALYFCASSVATGAVGTEAFFGQGTRLTVV.

The rearrangement uses TRBV7-2 and TRBJ2-2; a possible D gene is TRBD2 (6 bases). Deletions cut 8 bases from V and 3 bases from J, with 10 bases between. CDR3 size: 13 residues. Per germline, CDR1 SGHTA and CDR2 FQGNSA. CDR3 DNA sequence: TGTGCCAGCCTCGGGAGCCACACCGGGGAGCTGTTTTTT. It translates to CASLGSHTGELFF.

The gene calls are TRBV7-3 and TRBJ1-1; weak D call: TRBD1 (6 bases). There are 15 residues in the CDR3. V lost 0 bases, J lost 3 bases, and 11 bases lay in between. The germline V gene has CDR1 SGHTA and CDR2 FQGTGA. Written as DNA, the CDR3 is TGTGCCAGCAGCTTAACGGGAGGGGGGTACACTGAAGCTTTCTTT. Amino acid sequence: CASSLTGGGYTEAFF.

V usage is TRBV7-2 and J usage is TRBJ2-1; 9 nucleotides match TRBD1. Germline V gene lookup returns CDR1 SGHTA and CDR2 FQGNSA. The ends lost 4 bases at V and 6 bases at J; junction bases unmatched: 4. The length of the CDR3 is 14 residues. As DNA, the CDR3 is TGTGCCAGCAGCTCCGGGACAGGGTTCAATGAGCAGTTCTTC. Its protein is CASSSGTGFNEQFF. Variable domain in full (rest from reference TRBV7-2 and TRBJ2-1): GAGVSQSPSNKVTEKGKDVELRCDPISGHTALYWYRQSLGQGLEFLIYFQGNSAPDKSGLPSDRFSAERTGGSVSTLTIQRTQQEDSAVYLCASSSGTGFNEQFFGPGTRLTVL.

The J gene is TRBJ2-1, the V gene TRBV5-4; TRBD2 matches 15 bases. Trimming took 3 bases from V and 2 from J; bases not matched to a gene: 3. Per the germline V gene, CDR1 is SGHNT and CDR2 is YYREEE (reference sequence). There are 17 residues in the CDR3. CDR3 in amino acids: CASSSGTSGRPYNEQFF. The CDR3, as DNA: TGTGCCAGCAGCTCCGGGACTAGCGGGAGGCCCTACAATGAGCAGTTCTTC.

This clone was counted only a few times. J is TRBJ1-2 and V is TRBV30; D might be TRBD1 (6 bases). Looked up from germline, CDR1 is GTSNPN and CDR2 is SVGIG (reference sequence). Trimming stripped 5 bases from V and 7 bases from J, with 20 bases between. CDR3 length: 14 residues. The CDR3 DNA sequence: TGTGCCTGGGGGTCAGGGACGGGGGGCGGTGGCTACACCTTC. Its protein product is CAWGSGTGGGGYTF.

J is TRBJ2-7 and V is TRBV18; 9 nucleotides agree with TRBD1. CDR1 KGHSH and CDR2 LQKENI come from the germline V gene. After removal of 3 bases from V and 2 bases from J, the junction contained 14 bases not matched to a gene. The CDR3 runs to 18 residues. CDR3 loop: CASSPPSYGQGRAYEQYF. The DNA of the CDR3 is TGTGCCAGCTCACCGCCATCATATGGACAGGGGAGGGCCTACGAGCAGTACTTC.

This chain connects TRBV27 to TRBJ1-6; 7 nucleotides agree with TRBD1. Per the germline V gene, CDR1 is MNHEY and CDR2 is SMNVEV (reference sequence). Germline trimming cut 0 bases from V and 0 bases from J; bases unmatched to any gene: 2. The CDR3 has 17 amino acids. The CDR3 bases are TGTGCCAGCAGTTTATCGGCAGGGGGCTCCTATAATTCACCCCTCCACTTT. Protein sequence: CASSLSAGGSYNSPLHF.

The chain's CDR3 is CASSLRGNNEQFF. The DNA for the CDR3 is TGTGCCAGCAGCTTGCGGGGGAACAATGAGCAGTTCTTC. The chain carries TRBV5-4 and TRBJ2-1; D perhaps matches TRBD2 (6 bases). This CDR3 is 13 amino acids long. Germline CDR1 SGHNT, CDR2 YYREEE (reference sequence). The V gene lost 1 base and the J gene lost 5 bases, with 7 bases spanning the gap.

The chain has TRBV5-1 and TRBJ2-1; TRBD2 might be the D (6 bases). Trimming shortened V by 1 base and J by 2 bases, and 7 bases separated the two germline ends. Germline lookup yields CDR1 SGHRS and CDR2 YFSETQ. This CDR3 spans 14 amino acids. The CDR3 region has the DNA TGCGCCAGCAGCTTGACTAGCCCCTACAATGAGCAGTTCTTC. Protein: CASSLTSPYNEQFF.

The chain couples TRBV7-2 to TRBJ2-5; 7 bases are shared with TRBD2. Germline values: CDR1 SGHTA, CDR2 FQGNSA. The junction had 18 bases not matched to a gene; V was cut back by 6 bases and J by 2 bases. There are 18 residues in the CDR3. The CDR3 loop is CASRGGDWQEILQETQYF. The CDR3 DNA is TGTGCCAGCAGGGGGGGGGACTGGCAGGAAATACTGCAAGAGACCCAGTACTTC.

The V and J genes are TRBV4-3 and TRBJ2-1; D possibly corresponds to TRBD1 (6 bases). Germline V gene sequence: CDR1 LGHNA, CDR2 YSLEER. This CDR3 comprises 18 residues. The V and J ends lost 0 bases and 4 bases respectively, with 19 bases between them. The CDR3 reads CASSQDQPGAGPYNEQFF. The CDR3 nucleotides are TGCGCCAGCAGCCAAGACCAGCCAGGGGCGGGCCCTTACAATGAGCAGTTCTTC.

This clone is deemed hyperexpanded (1% or more). The chain carries TRBV2 and TRBJ2-2; 13 bases are a match to TRBD2. Per the germline V gene, CDR1 is SNHLY and CDR2 is FYNNEI. The CDR3 is made up of 15 amino acids. Trimming cost V 5 bases and J 5 bases; bases outside gene matches: 2. CDR3 in DNA: TGTGCCAGCAGTCGACTAGCGGGAGGAACCGGGGAGCTGTTTTTT. Encoded protein: CASSRLAGGTGELFF.

The genes are TRBV6-5 and TRBJ2-5; 8 nucleotides align to TRBD2. J lost 2 bases, V lost 8 bases, and 7 bases had no gene match. The CDR3 has 14 residues. Germline V gene lookup returns CDR1 MNHEY and CDR2 SVGAGI. CDR3 bases: TGTGCCAGCCGAATGCCTAGCGGGCAAGAGACCCAGTACTTC. Translated, it gives CASRMPSGQETQYF.

The J gene is TRBJ2-1, the V gene TRBV2, with D perhaps matching TRBD2 (6 bases). CDR1 and CDR2 (germline): SNHLY, FYNNEI. Between the trimmed V and J ends, which lost 5 bases and 0 bases, there was a span of 14 bases. The CDR3 is 16 amino acids. The CDR3 is CASSRETRGSYNEQFF. As DNA, the CDR3 is TGTGCCAGCAGTCGAGAGACTAGAGGCTCCTACAATGAGCAGTTCTTC. The full variable domain, with the rest looked up from reference TRBV2 and TRBJ2-1, is EPEVTQTPSHQVTQMGQEVILRCVPISNHLYFYWYRQILGQKVEFLVSFYNNEISEKSEIFDDQFSVERPDGSNFTLKIRSTKLEDSAMYFCASSRETRGSYNEQFFGPGTRLTVL.

This chain uses TRBV9 with TRBJ2-3, with D tentatively TRBD1 (6 bases). Trimming cost V 3 bases and J 0 bases, with 11 bases left between them. The CDR3 spans 15 residues. Per the germline V gene, CDR1 is SGDLS and CDR2 is YYNGEE. The CDR3 is CASSADSSSTDTQYF. Written as DNA, the CDR3 is TGTGCCAGCAGCGCGGACAGTTCTAGCACAGATACGCAGTATTTT.

This chain joins TRBV4-2 and TRBJ2-1; 7 bases match TRBD2. With V trimmed by 0 bases and J by 0 bases, 8 bases remained unmatched. The germline gives CDR1 LGHNA, CDR2 YNFKEQ. This CDR3 comprises 18 residues. The CDR3 loop is CASSQEMSGISSYNEQFF. CDR3 DNA sequence: TGTGCCAGCAGCCAAGAAATGAGCGGGATAAGCTCCTACAATGAGCAGTTCTTC.

This clone has just one count. The chain joins TRBV7-9 to TRBJ1-2; D is unclear. The CDR3 is 15 amino acids. Trimming took off 5 bases at V and 4 bases at J, with 17 bases between the two ends. CDR1 and CDR2 (germline): SEHNR, FQNEAQ (reference sequence). Here the CDR3 reads CASSRELGTVYGYTF. Here the CDR3 DNA reads TGTGCCAGCAGCCGGGAGTTAGGTACGGTCTATGGCTACACCTTC.

This clone showed up just a few times. The V and J genes are TRBV4-1 and TRBJ2-3; D may be TRBD2 (6 bases). Trimming left V 4 bases short and J 5 bases short, with 19 bases between. The CDR3 extends over 16 amino acids. The germline gives CDR1 MGHRA, CDR2 YSYEKL. CDR3 amino acids: CASSLKGSSSVDTQYF. In DNA form, the CDR3 reads TGCGCCAGCAGCCTTAAAGGGAGCTCTAGCGTAGATACGCAGTATTTT.

This chain connects TRBV30 to TRBJ1-4, with D possibly matching TRBD1 (5 bases). Germline CDR1 reads GTSNPN; CDR2 reads SVGIG (reference sequence). The CDR3 covers 13 residues. The V and J ends lost 2 bases and 14 bases respectively, with 18 bases between them. In nucleotides, the CDR3 is TGTGCCTGGAGTACGGAGGGGTTTTCAAGCCTGTTTTTT. Amino acid sequence: CAWSTEGFSSLFF.

The CDR3 reads CASSSTGSSYEQYV. The CDR3 nucleotides are TGCGCCAGCAGCTCGACAGGCAGCTCCTACGAGCAGTACGTC. The V and J genes are TRBV5-1 and TRBJ2-7, with TRBD1 as a possible D gene (6 bases). This CDR3 region has 14 residues. The V and J ends lost 3 bases and 0 bases respectively, with 10 bases between them. Germline CDR1 reads SGHRS; CDR2 reads YFSETQ.